This paragraph reports one T cell receptor (beta chain). Its antigen is unidentified. The germline gives CDR1 MNHEY, CDR2 SMNVEV (reference sequence). The germline V and J ends were trimmed by 7 bases and 3 bases, with 12 bases remaining between them. This CDR3 has 14 residues. Sequencing used immunoSEQ multiplex PCR; TCRdb keeps in-frame clones, though not all of them. Found here are about 69,000 clones, 90% of them singletons; the top ten hold about 10%. The source of the sample is a study of OX40 agonist ivuxolimab in advanced cancers. Study results and caveats: CD8+ T cells were the subset that, on average, had more expanded clones than CD4+.

This sequence originates from an adult with an advanced solid tumor such as melanoma, head and neck, liver or kidney cancer. This chain connects TRBV27 to TRBJ2-2; D tentatively fits TRBD1 or TRBD2 (5 bases each). Sequenced here: CD4+ or CD8+ T cells sorted from blood, sampled in a trial of the OX40 agonist ivuxolimab. The CDR3: CASTHRGHTGELFF. The CDR3, as DNA: TGTGCCAGCACCCACCGGGGACACACCGGGGAGCTGTTTTTT.